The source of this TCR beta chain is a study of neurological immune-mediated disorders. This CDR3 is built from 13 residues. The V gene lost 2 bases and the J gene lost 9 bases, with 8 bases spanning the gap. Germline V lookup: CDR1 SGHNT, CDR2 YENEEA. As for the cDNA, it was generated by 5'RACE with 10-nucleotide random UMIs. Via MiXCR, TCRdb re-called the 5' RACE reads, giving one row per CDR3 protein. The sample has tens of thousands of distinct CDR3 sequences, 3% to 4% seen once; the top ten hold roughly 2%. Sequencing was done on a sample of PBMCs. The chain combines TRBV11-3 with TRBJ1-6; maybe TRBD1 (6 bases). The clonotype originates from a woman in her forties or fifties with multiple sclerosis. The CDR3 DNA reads TGTGCCAGCAGCTTAACAGGGAGTTCACCCCTCCACTTT. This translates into CASSLTGSSPLHF.